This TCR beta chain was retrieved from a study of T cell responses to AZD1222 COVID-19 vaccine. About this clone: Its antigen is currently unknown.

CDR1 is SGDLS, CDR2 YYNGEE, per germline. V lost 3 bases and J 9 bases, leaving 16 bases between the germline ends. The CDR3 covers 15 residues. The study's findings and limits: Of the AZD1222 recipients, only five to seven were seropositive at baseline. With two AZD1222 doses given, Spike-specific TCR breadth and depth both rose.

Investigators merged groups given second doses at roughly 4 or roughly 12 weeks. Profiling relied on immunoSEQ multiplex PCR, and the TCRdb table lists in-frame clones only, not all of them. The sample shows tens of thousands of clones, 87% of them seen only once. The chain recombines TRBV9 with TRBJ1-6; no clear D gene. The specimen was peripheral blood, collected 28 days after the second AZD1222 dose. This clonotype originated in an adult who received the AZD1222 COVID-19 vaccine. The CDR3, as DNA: TGTGCCAGCAGCGCGAGACCCGAGGTTGGTTCACCCCTCCACTTT. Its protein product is CASSARPEVGSPLHF.